The 24 T cell receptor beta chains listed next were all sequenced from one sample in a study of blood T cell repertoires in COVID-19. The table came from immunoSEQ multiplex PCR; TCRdb's copy has only in-frame clones and leaves some out. Of about 250,000 clones listed, approximately 85% are singletons. Source material: peripheral blood. The receptors derive from a human donor with COVID-19, enrolled during active disease. The donor label of this sample is uncertain.

This sequence joins TRBV29-1 and TRBJ1-2, with 7 bases matching TRBD1. Germline CDR1 is SQVTM and CDR2 is ANQGSEA. The CDR3 loop spans 15 amino acids. V was pared by 1 base and J by 1 base, with 6 bases of the junction left unmatched. CDR3 coding DNA: TGCAGCGTTGAAGGACAGGGCGCCCTTAACTATGGCTACACCTTC. Its translation is CSVEGQGALNYGYTF. Together with reference TRBV29-1 and TRBJ1-2, the CDR3 gives the full variable domain: SAVISQKPSRDICQRGTSLTIQCQVDSQVTMMFWYRQQPGQSLTLIATANQGSEATYESGFVIDKFPISRPNLTFSTLTVSNMSPEDSSIYLCSVEGQGALNYGYTFGSGTRLTVV.

The chain recombines TRBV3-1 (or the pseudogene TRBV3-2) with TRBJ2-1, with TRBD2 matching over 10 bases. V lost 0 bases to trimming and J lost 7 bases; unmatched junction nucleotides: 3. CDR1 and CDR2 (germline): LGHDT, YNNKEL (reference sequence). The CDR3 consists of 15 residues. CDR3 in amino acids: CASSQDASGSNEQFF. Here the CDR3 DNA reads TGTGCCAGCAGCCAAGATGCTAGCGGGAGTAATGAGCAGTTCTTC.

This clone was detected once. The chain is built from TRBV28 and TRBJ1-6; D is unresolved. This CDR3 has 12 residues. Trimming took off 3 bases at V and 7 bases at J, with 4 bases between the two ends. Germline values: CDR1 MDHEN, CDR2 SYDVKM. CDR3 nucleotides: TGTGCCAGCAGTTTCAGGAATTCACCCCTCCACTTT. Amino acids: CASSFRNSPLHF. Based on the CDR3 plus reference TRBV28 and TRBJ1-6, the full variable domain is DVKVTQSSRYLVKRTGEKVFLECVQDMDHENMFWYRQDPGLGLRLIYFSYDVKMKEKGDIPEGYSVSREKKERFSLILESASTNQTSMYLCASSFRNSPLHFGNGTRLTVT.

The chain links TRBV7-9 to TRBJ2-2, with D possibly being TRBD1 (6 bases). V was shortened by 5 bases and J by 2 bases, with 9 bases between the two germline ends. The CDR3 sequence is 14 residues long. Germline V lookup: CDR1 SEHNR, CDR2 FQNEAQ (reference sequence). The CDR3 protein is CASSLTGNTGELFF. For the CDR3, the DNA is TGTGCCAGCAGCCTGACAGGAAACACCGGGGAGCTGTTTTTT.

The chain links TRBV3-1 (or the pseudogene TRBV3-2) to TRBJ2-5; D is possibly TRBD1 (5 bases). Germline V lookup: CDR1 LGHDT, CDR2 YNNKEL (reference sequence). The CDR3 covers 13 residues. V lost 4 bases to trimming and J lost 3 bases, with 9 bases between them. The CDR3 DNA sequence: TGTGCCAGCAGCCTCGACAGAGAAGAGACCCAGTACTTC. Its translation is CASSLDREETQYF.

In its sample, this clone was seen a few times. The J gene is TRBJ1-2, the V gene TRBV28, with 8 bases that match TRBD1. With V trimmed by 6 bases and J by 5 bases, 11 bases remained unmatched. The CDR3 length is 15 residues. Germline CDR1 is MDHEN and CDR2 is SYDVKM. In DNA, the CDR3 is TGTGCCAGCAGCCGACCTGACAGGGGAGGTTATGGCTACACCTTC. This sequence encodes CASSRPDRGGYGYTF.

The chain is built from TRBV18 and TRBJ1-4; perhaps TRBD1 as D (5 bases). Deletions cut 3 bases from V and 4 bases from J, with 15 bases between. Germline CDR1 is KGHSH and CDR2 is LQKENI. CDR3 length: 16 amino acids. The CDR3 is CASSPVSPGDNEKLFF. Here the CDR3 DNA reads TGTGCCAGCTCACCGGTGTCGCCGGGGGATAATGAAAAACTGTTTTTT.

The chain couples TRBV7-3 to TRBJ2-1; D might be TRBD2 (6 bases). This CDR3 spans 14 amino acids. Germline lookup yields CDR1 SGHTA and CDR2 FQGTGA. V lost 1 base and J lost 5, with 9 bases in between. The CDR3 bases are TGTGCCAGCAGCTTAAGCGGGGCTAACAATGAGCAGTTCTTC. This encodes CASSLSGANNEQFF.

This clone turned up a few times. The chain employs TRBV11-3 and TRBJ1-1; D unresolved. The CDR3 extends over 13 amino acids. Trimming left V 2 bases short and J 4 bases short, with 8 bases between. The V gene's germline CDR1 is SGHNT and CDR2 YENEEA. Here the CDR3 reads CASSLSRITEAFF. Written as DNA, the CDR3 is TGTGCCAGCAGCTTATCTAGAATCACTGAAGCTTTCTTT. The full variable domain, in which reference TRBV11-3 and TRBJ1-1 provide the parts outside the CDR3, is EAGVVQSPRYKIIEKKQPVAFWCNPISGHNTLYWYLQNLGQGPELLIRYENEEAVDDSQLPKDRFSAERLKGVDSTLKIQPAELGDSAVYLCASSLSRITEAFFGQGTRLTVV.

The chain couples TRBV27 to TRBJ2-1; 13 bases match TRBD2. The V gene's germline CDR1 is MNHEY and CDR2 SMNVEV (reference sequence). The CDR3 is 14 amino acids. V was clipped by 7 bases and J by 10 bases; unmatched bases: 7. The CDR3 region has the DNA TGTGCCAGCACCGGACTAGCGGGAGTTGGGGAGCAGTTCTTC. Translated: CASTGLAGVGEQFF.

The gene calls are TRBV28 and TRBJ1-2; D perhaps matches TRBD1 (6 bases). CDR3 length: 12 amino acids. Germline-derived CDR1 and CDR2 are MDHEN and SYDVKM. The germline V and J ends were trimmed by 7 bases and 8 bases, with 14 bases remaining between them. CDR3 amino acids: CASTLDRNGYTF. The CDR3 DNA reads as TGTGCCAGCACCTTAGACAGGAACGGCTACACCTTC.

The chain couples TRBV5-8 to TRBJ2-7; the match to TRBD1 covers 9 bases. Germline values: CDR1 SGHTS, CDR2 YDEGEE. Trimming removed 5 bases from V and 3 bases from J; junction bases left unmatched: 9. The CDR3 totals 15 residues. The CDR3 DNA is TGTGCCAGCAGTTTTCCGGGACAGGGTCTCTACGAGCAGTACTTC. Residues: CASSFPGQGLYEQYF.

The chain employs TRBV11-2 and TRBJ1-2; no clear D. The length of the CDR3 is 15 residues. With 5 bases removed from V and 5 bases from J, the gap between germline ends came to 18 bases. The germline V gene encodes CDR1 SGHAT and CDR2 FQNNGV. CDR3 sequence: CASSPQSGLGYGYTF. The CDR3 region has the DNA TGTGCCAGCAGCCCCCAAAGCGGCTTGGGGTATGGCTACACCTTC.

This clone was detected only a few times. The rearrangement uses TRBV6-4 and TRBJ2-1; 7 bases are shared with TRBD2. V gave up 6 bases and J gave up 5 bases; unmatched junction bases: 7. The CDR3 covers 14 residues. Germline assignment: CDR1 MRHNA and CDR2 SNTAGT. CDR3: CASRGRVRNNEQFF. The CDR3 nucleotides are TGTGCCAGCAGAGGGAGGGTTCGGAACAATGAGCAGTTCTTC.

The chain links TRBV24-1 to TRBJ1-2; D is undetermined. This CDR3 spans 13 amino acids. The V and J ends lost 6 bases and 4 bases respectively, with 11 bases between them. Germline CDR1 KGHDR, CDR2 SFDVKD. The CDR3 DNA follows: TGTGCCACCAGTTCGAGGGAGAGCTATGGCTACACCTTC. Its protein is CATSSRESYGYTF.

This clone occurred a few times. J is TRBJ1-1 and V is TRBV6-1, with a tentative D call TRBD1 (6 bases). Germline CDR1 is MNHNS and CDR2 is SASEGT. CDR3 length equals 16 residues. V lost 4 bases, J lost 0 bases, and 15 bases lay in between. CDR3 nucleotides: TGTGCCAGCAGTGCTTTCCTGACAGGCATGAACACTGAAGCTTTCTTT. This codes for CASSAFLTGMNTEAFF.

This chain links TRBV5-4 with TRBJ1-2; the D gene is possibly TRBD1 (6 bases). From germline, CDR1 is SGHNT and CDR2 YYREEE (reference sequence). The V gene lost 3 bases and the J gene lost 7 bases, with 19 bases spanning the gap. CDR3 length: 15 residues. The CDR3, as DNA: TGTGCCAGCAGCTCAGGCTGGACAGAAGACGGTGGCTACACCTTC. It yields the protein CASSSGWTEDGGYTF.

V is TRBV4-1 and J is TRBJ2-3; TRBD2 matches at 10 bases. CDR1 and CDR2 from the germline V gene are MGHRA and YSYEKL. CDR3 length: 17 residues. V gave up 4 bases and J gave up 0 bases; unmatched junction bases: 7. CDR3 region: CASSRSGLAPSTDTQYF. Here the CDR3 DNA reads TGCGCCAGCAGCCGATCGGGACTAGCGCCTAGCACAGATACGCAGTATTTT.

Comment on this clone: One end of the junction varies from germline; a read error may be responsible. V gene TRBV7-7 combines with J gene TRBJ2-1; 13 nucleotides align to TRBD2. Germline V gene lookup returns CDR1 SSHAT and CDR2 FNYEAQ (reference sequence). This CDR3 is 15 amino acids long. The DNA of the CDR3 is TGTGCTAGCAGCGGAGGACTAGCGGGAGTTGATGAGCAGTTCTTC. Translating gives CASSGGLAGVDEQFF.

The gene calls are TRBV7-2 and TRBJ1-2; the D is unclear. V lost 1 base to trimming and J lost 2 bases, with 8 bases between them. Germline V gives CDR1 SGHTA, CDR2 FQGNSA. The CDR3 extends over 14 amino acids. The CDR3 here is CASSLGGGNYGYTF. The CDR3 DNA sequence: TGTGCCAGCAGCTTAGGGGGAGGGAACTATGGCTACACCTTC.

This clone has only a few counts. This chain joins TRBV6-1 and TRBJ1-3; the D gene is possibly TRBD1 (5 bases). V was trimmed by 2 bases and J by 7 bases, leaving 21 bases between them. Per germline, CDR1 MNHNS and CDR2 SASEGT. The CDR3 is 17 residues long. The CDR3 DNA reads TGTGCCAGCAGTGAACTTGGGGGAGGATCAGGATCGAACACCATATATTTT. It codes for CASSELGGGSGSNTIYF.

The DNA for the CDR3 is TGTGCCAGCAGCTTGGTTGGGGGGAGCACCGGGGAGCTGTTTTTT. Translation: CASSLVGGSTGELFF. V usage is TRBV5-4 and J usage is TRBJ2-2; possible D gene TRBD2, 6 bases. With 0 bases removed from V and 4 bases from J, the gap between germline ends came to 10 bases. The germline gives CDR1 SGHNT, CDR2 YYREEE (reference sequence). The CDR3 is 15 residues long.

The V gene is TRBV19, the J gene TRBJ2-7, with 7 bases aligning to TRBD1. The CDR3 covers 14 residues. Germline assignment: CDR1 LNHDA and CDR2 SQIVND (reference sequence). V trimming: 3 bases; J trimming: 2 bases; junction bases outside the gene matches: 4. CDR3 region: CASSIVTGPYEQYF. The CDR3 bases are TGTGCCAGTAGTATCGTGACAGGGCCCTACGAGCAGTACTTC.

This CDR3 is CASSRGQRNTIYF. In DNA, the CDR3 is TGTGCCAGCAGCCGCGGACAGCGAAACACCATATATTTT. The chain is built from TRBV7-2 and TRBJ1-3; maybe TRBD1 (6 bases). The V gene's germline CDR1 is SGHTA and CDR2 FQGNSA. The CDR3 spans 13 residues. Deletions cut 5 bases from V and 5 bases from J, with 10 bases between.